The clone carrying this TCR beta chain was counted ten times or more. Its antigen is unidentified. RNA transcripts were the template, and TCR beta CDR3 regions were amplified from them. A first-round RT-PCR used HTBI primers, followed by a second-round multiplex PCR. From the multiplex PCR reads, TCRdb called clonotypes with MiXCR, one entry per CDR3 protein. This sample has about 370,000 distinct CDR3 sequences, with 17% found just once. The authors defined stable hyperthyroidism as no ophthalmopathy within 18 months of follow-up. Patients newly diagnosed with hyperthyroidism, under 2 months' duration, were aged 18 to 65, the study reports. The V end was cut by 2 bases, the J end by 2 bases, with 16 bases between. CDR3 length equals 17 residues. Germline CDR1 SGHTA, CDR2 FQGNSA. The sample comes from a study of Graves' ophthalmopathy and Graves' hyperthyroidism. Study context: The collection of peripheral blood took place at initial diagnosis, before any treatment. Study-level results: Most expanded clonotypes in thyroid above 0.001 frequency also showed up in blood.

The sequence was collected from an adult woman with stable Graves' hyperthyroidism. The chain employs TRBV7-2 and TRBJ1-3; weak D call: TRBD1 (5 bases). The specimen sequenced was peripheral blood. CDR3 region: CASSLFPGRFAGNTIYF. The CDR3 region has the DNA TGTGCCAGCAGCTTATTCCCAGGGAGGTTTGCTGGAAACACCATATATTTT.